Following are 22 T cell receptor beta chains from one sample sequenced in a study of blood T cell repertoires in COVID-19. Only in-frame clones appear in the TCRdb table, and some are missing; sequencing was by immunoSEQ multiplex PCR. The sample lists around 45,000 clones, approximately 87% occurring once. The sequenced sample consisted of peripheral blood. The receptor source for this set is a human donor in a cohort sampled during active COVID-19.

The chain employs TRBV27 and TRBJ2-3; D ambiguous. The V end was cut by 3 bases, the J end by 4 bases, with 14 bases between. This CDR3 is built from 15 residues. Looked up from germline, CDR1 is MNHEY and CDR2 is SMNVEV (reference sequence). The CDR3 spells CASSFLARRADTQYF. CDR3 DNA: TGTGCCAGCAGTTTCTTGGCCAGGCGAGCAGATACGCAGTATTTT.

The chain is built from TRBV5-1 and TRBJ2-7, with D perhaps matching TRBD2 (5 bases). Trimming left V 3 bases short and J 2 bases short, with 12 bases between. Germline V lookup: CDR1 SGHRS, CDR2 YFSETQ. The CDR3 has 14 residues. CDR3 in amino acids: CASSWELTTYEQYF. The DNA of the CDR3 is TGCGCCAGCAGCTGGGAGCTAACGACCTACGAGCAGTACTTC.

Here the CDR3 reads CASSIRDLNTGELFF. The CDR3 DNA is TGTGCCAGTAGTATACGGGATCTGAACACCGGGGAGCTGTTTTTT. The chain is built from TRBV19 and TRBJ2-2; tentatively, D is TRBD2 (5 bases). V was cut by 2 bases and J by 1 base, with 8 bases left in between. CDR3 size: 15 residues. The germline gives CDR1 LNHDA, CDR2 SQIVND (reference sequence).

This chain links TRBV7-2 with TRBJ1-6; D is perhaps TRBD1 (5 bases). Germline V gene sequence: CDR1 SGHTA, CDR2 FQGNSA. V was cut by 7 bases and J by 1 base, with 11 bases left in between. The CDR3 contains 15 residues. This chain's CDR3 is CASNLGGSYNSPLHF. The CDR3 region has the DNA TGTGCCAGCAACTTGGGGGGGTCCTATAATTCACCCCTCCACTTT.

The rearrangement joins TRBV5-5 to TRBJ2-1, with a possible D match to TRBD1 (5 bases). Between the trimmed V and J ends, which lost 1 base and 5 bases, there was a span of 13 bases. Germline assignment: CDR1 SGHKS and CDR2 YYEKEE (reference sequence). The CDR3 totals 15 residues. CDR3 in amino acids: CASSLSRGRHNEQFF. CDR3 coding DNA: TGTGCCAGCAGCTTGAGTAGGGGTAGGCACAATGAGCAGTTCTTC.

The genes are TRBV18 and TRBJ1-5; D ambiguous. Trimming shortened V by 2 bases and J by 7 bases, and 9 bases separated the two germline ends. CDR3 length: 13 amino acids. Germline CDR1 is KGHSH and CDR2 is LQKENI. CDR3: CASSPDTHQPQHF. In DNA, the CDR3 is TGTGCCAGCTCACCAGATACTCACCAGCCCCAGCATTTT.

CDR3 DNA: TGTGCCAGCCAGGGGATGGTCGAAAACATTCAGTACTTC. Its translation is CASQGMVENIQYF. The genes are TRBV19 and TRBJ2-4, with a possible D match to TRBD1 (6 bases). Germline V gives CDR1 LNHDA, CDR2 SQIVND (reference sequence). V was trimmed by 9 bases and J by 5 bases, leaving 14 bases between them. CDR3 length equals 13 residues.

The chain recombines TRBV7-9 with TRBJ2-6; 7 bases align to TRBD1. The CDR3 has 17 residues. The junction had 8 bases not matched to a gene; V was cut back by 6 bases and J by 0 bases. Germline CDR1 is SEHNR and CDR2 is FQNEAQ (reference sequence). CDR3 region: CASSYRTGHSGANVLTF. The CDR3 DNA reads as TGTGCCAGCAGTTATAGGACAGGCCACTCTGGGGCCAACGTCCTGACTTTC. Drawing the rest from reference TRBV7-9 and TRBJ2-6, the complete variable domain is DTGVSQNPRHKITKRGQNVTFRCDPISEHNRLYWYRQTLGQGPEFLTYFQNEAQLEKSRLLSDRFSAERPKGSFSTLEIQRTEQGDSAMYLCASSYRTGHSGANVLTFGAGSRLTVL.

The rearrangement links TRBV19 to TRBJ1-1; D call uncertain. Germline V gene data show CDR1 as LNHDA and CDR2 as SQIVND (reference sequence). The CDR3 length is 16 residues. The V end lost 4 bases, the J end lost 7 bases, and 22 bases lay between the germline ends. This CDR3 reads CASSKILTPGRGEAFF. In DNA, the CDR3 is TGTGCCAGTAGTAAAATTCTAACCCCTGGGCGGGGTGAAGCTTTCTTT.

The CDR3 DNA follows: TGTGCCAGCAGCTCAACCATGGGACAGGGTCAGTTCTTC. This sequence encodes CASSSTMGQGQFF. J is TRBJ2-1 and V is TRBV7-3; the match to TRBD1 covers 9 bases. This CDR3 contains 13 residues. Germline V gene sequence: CDR1 SGHTA, CDR2 FQGTGA. V shed 4 bases and J 13 bases; nucleotides not matched to a gene: 8.

This chain joins TRBV7-9 and TRBJ2-5; D is possibly TRBD2 (7 bases). The CDR3 has 17 residues. V dropped 3 bases and J dropped 0 bases, with 17 bases sitting between them. The germline V gene has CDR1 SEHNR and CDR2 FQNEAQ (reference sequence). This CDR3 reads CASSFGRGETYQETQYF. The CDR3 DNA reads TGTGCCAGCAGCTTTGGGAGGGGGGAGACGTACCAAGAGACCCAGTACTTC. Variable domain in full (rest from reference TRBV7-9 and TRBJ2-5): DTGVSQNPRHKITKRGQNVTFRCDPISEHNRLYWYRQTLGQGPEFLTYFQNEAQLEKSRLLSDRFSAERPKGSFSTLEIQRTEQGDSAMYLCASSFGRGETYQETQYFGPGTRLLVL.

The chain carries TRBV27 and TRBJ1-2; perhaps TRBD1 as D (5 bases). CDR3 length: 15 amino acids. Germline V lookup: CDR1 MNHEY, CDR2 SMNVEV (reference sequence). Trimming left V 3 bases short and J 4 bases short, with 15 bases between. The CDR3 coding sequence is TGTGCCAGCAGTTTTACAGGACCGTTTGGCTATGGCTACACCTTC. Translating it yields CASSFTGPFGYGYTF.

The gene calls are TRBV3-1 (or the pseudogene TRBV3-2) and TRBJ1-3; D is unresolved. V lost 1 base and J lost 2, with 6 bases in between. Germline V lookup: CDR1 LGHDT, CDR2 YNNKEL (reference sequence). The CDR3 extends over 14 amino acids. CDR3 sequence (DNA): TGTGCCAGCAGCCAAGGGAGAGCTGGAAACACCATATATTTT. It specifies CASSQGRAGNTIYF.

The V gene is TRBV7-9, the J gene TRBJ2-1; 13 nucleotides match TRBD2. The germline CDR1 and CDR2 sequences are SEHNR and FQNEAQ (reference sequence). V lost 3 bases to trimming and J lost 7 bases; unmatched junction nucleotides: 0. This CDR3 has 14 amino acids. The chain's CDR3 is CASSLTSGGNEQFF. The CDR3 nucleotides read TGTGCCAGCAGCTTGACTAGCGGGGGGAATGAGCAGTTCTTC. Based on the CDR3 plus reference TRBV7-9 and TRBJ2-1, the full variable domain is DTGVSQNPRHKITKRGQNVTFRCDPISEHNRLYWYRQTLGQGPEFLTYFQNEAQLEKSRLLSDRFSAERPKGSFSTLEIQRTEQGDSAMYLCASSLTSGGNEQFFGPGTRLTVL.

This chain joins TRBV4-2 and TRBJ2-1; D is undetermined. The CDR3 has 13 amino acids. Germline loops: CDR1 LGHNA, CDR2 YNFKEQ. Trimming removed 4 bases from V and 6 bases from J, with 10 bases in between. Here the CDR3 reads CASSLPVSNEQFF. In DNA, the CDR3 is TGTGCCAGCAGCCTACCGGTTAGCAATGAGCAGTTCTTC.

The genes are TRBV7-2 and TRBJ2-3, with D unclear. V was pared by 3 bases and J by 2 bases, with 6 bases between. From germline, CDR1 is SGHTA and CDR2 FQGNSA. This CDR3 has 13 amino acids. CDR3: CASSFGLTDTQYF. The CDR3 nucleotides are TGTGCCAGCAGCTTCGGTCTCACAGATACGCAGTATTTT.

The chain links TRBV5-4 to TRBJ2-5, with D tentatively TRBD1 (6 bases). This CDR3 is built from 15 residues. Trimming removed 2 bases from V and 0 bases from J, with 11 bases in between. Germline-derived CDR1 and CDR2 are SGHNT and YYREEE (reference sequence). The CDR3 nucleotides read TGTGCCAGCAGCTTAGTTAGGGGGTACCAAGAGACCCAGTACTTC. As protein: CASSLVRGYQETQYF.

The chain combines TRBV6-5 with TRBJ2-3; D not resolved. This CDR3 spans 15 amino acids. With 0 bases removed from V and 2 bases from J, the gap between germline ends came to 9 bases. CDR1 and CDR2 from the germline V gene are MNHEY and SVGAGI. The CDR3 is CASSYSRRNTDTQYF. The DNA for the CDR3 is TGTGCCAGCAGTTACTCTCGGCGGAACACAGATACGCAGTATTTT.

This clone was found once. The rearrangement links TRBV6-5 to TRBJ2-5; tentatively, D is TRBD1 (6 bases). The CDR3 runs to 15 residues. The germline V and J ends were trimmed by 4 bases and 2 bases, with 14 bases remaining between them. Per the germline V gene, CDR1 is MNHEY and CDR2 is SVGAGI. The CDR3 DNA is TGTGCCAGCAGTTCCCTGGGACACCTGCAAGAGACCCAGTACTTC. Amino acids: CASSSLGHLQETQYF.

This clone appeared a single time. The chain is built from TRBV19 and TRBJ2-3, with 8 bases lining up with TRBD2. The germline gives CDR1 LNHDA, CDR2 SQIVND (reference sequence). The CDR3 has 15 residues. V lost 3 bases to trimming and J lost 2 bases; unmatched junction nucleotides: 4. The CDR3 reads CASSIKRGTTDTQYF. DNA of the CDR3: TGTGCCAGTAGTATTAAGCGGGGGACCACAGATACGCAGTATTTT.

V usage is TRBV27 and J usage is TRBJ1-6, with D maybe TRBD1 (5 bases). Trimming cost V 8 bases and J 1 base, with 12 bases left between them. Germline assignment: CDR1 MNHEY and CDR2 SMNVEV (reference sequence). CDR3 length: 15 residues. CDR3 amino acids: CASGQVLSYNSPLHF. The CDR3 bases are TGTGCCAGCGGACAAGTGTTGTCCTATAATTCACCCCTCCACTTT.

V and J are TRBV5-1 and TRBJ2-7; the match to TRBD1 covers 9 bases. V shed 4 bases, J shed 10 bases, and the junction held 12 bases outside the gene matches. This CDR3 has 14 amino acids. Looked up from germline, CDR1 is SGHRS and CDR2 is YFSETQ. This CDR3 is CASSDAGQGVPQYF. The CDR3 DNA is TGCGCCAGCAGCGACGCGGGACAGGGAGTGCCTCAGTACTTC. Full variable domain (rest looked up from reference TRBV5-1 and TRBJ2-7): KAGVTQTPRYLIKTRGQQVTLSCSPISGHRSVSWYQQTPGQGLQFLFEYFSETQRNKGNFPGRFSGRQFSNSRSEMNVSTLELGDSALYLCASSDAGQGVPQYFGPGTRLTVT.